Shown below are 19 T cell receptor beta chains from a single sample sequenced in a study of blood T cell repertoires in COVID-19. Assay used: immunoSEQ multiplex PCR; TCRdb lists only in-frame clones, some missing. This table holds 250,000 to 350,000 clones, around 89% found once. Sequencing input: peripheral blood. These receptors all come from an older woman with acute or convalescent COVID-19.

Here the CDR3 DNA reads TGTGCCAGCAACCTAGGTGGTGGAGACTATCAAGAGACCCAGTACTTC. Translation: CASNLGGGDYQETQYF. The rearrangement joins TRBV7-9 to TRBJ2-5; tentative D call: TRBD2 (5 bases). The germline V gene has CDR1 SEHNR and CDR2 FQNEAQ (reference sequence). This CDR3 region has 16 residues. Trimming shortened V by 7 bases and J by 2 bases, and 20 bases separated the two germline ends.

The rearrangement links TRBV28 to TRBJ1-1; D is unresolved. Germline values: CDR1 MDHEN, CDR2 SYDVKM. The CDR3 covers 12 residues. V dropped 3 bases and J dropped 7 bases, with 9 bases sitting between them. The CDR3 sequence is CASSLEGYEAFF. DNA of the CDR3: TGTGCCAGCAGTTTGGAGGGCTATGAAGCTTTCTTT.

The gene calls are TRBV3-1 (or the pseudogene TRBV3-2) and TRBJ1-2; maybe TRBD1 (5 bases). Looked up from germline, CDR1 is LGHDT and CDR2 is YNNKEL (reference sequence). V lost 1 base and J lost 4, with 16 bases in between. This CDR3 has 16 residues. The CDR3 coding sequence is TGTGCCAGCAGCCAAGCGTCGGGGGGTAAGGGCTATGGCTACACCTTC. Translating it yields CASSQASGGKGYGYTF.

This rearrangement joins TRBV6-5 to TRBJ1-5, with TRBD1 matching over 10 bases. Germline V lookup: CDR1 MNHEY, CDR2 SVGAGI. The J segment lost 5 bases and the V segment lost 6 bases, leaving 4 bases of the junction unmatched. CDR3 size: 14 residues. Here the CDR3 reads CASRTTGGDQPQHF. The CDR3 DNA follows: TGTGCCAGCAGAACGACAGGGGGCGATCAGCCCCAGCATTTT.

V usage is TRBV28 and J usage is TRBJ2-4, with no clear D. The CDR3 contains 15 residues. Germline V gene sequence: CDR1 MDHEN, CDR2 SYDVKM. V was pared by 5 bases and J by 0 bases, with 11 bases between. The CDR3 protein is CASSPLTGAKNIQYF. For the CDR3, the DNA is TGTGCCAGCAGTCCACTGACTGGAGCCAAAAACATTCAGTACTTC. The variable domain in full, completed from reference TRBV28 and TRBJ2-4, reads DVKVTQSSRYLVKRTGEKVFLECVQDMDHENMFWYRQDPGLGLRLIYFSYDVKMKEKGDIPEGYSVSREKKERFSLILESASTNQTSMYLCASSPLTGAKNIQYFGAGTRLSVL.

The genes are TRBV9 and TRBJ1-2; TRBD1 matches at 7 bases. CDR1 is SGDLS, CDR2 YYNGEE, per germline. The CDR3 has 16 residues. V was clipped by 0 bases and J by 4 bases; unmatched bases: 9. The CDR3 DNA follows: TGTGCCAGCAGCGTAGGGGACAGTTTCCGGGGCTATGGCTACACCTTC. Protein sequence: CASSVGDSFRGYGYTF.

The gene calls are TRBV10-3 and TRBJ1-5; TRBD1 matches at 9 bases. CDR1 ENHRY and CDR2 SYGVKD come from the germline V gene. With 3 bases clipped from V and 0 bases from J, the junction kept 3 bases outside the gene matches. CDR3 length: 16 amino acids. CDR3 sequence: CAISEGQGYSNQPQHF. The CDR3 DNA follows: TGTGCCATCAGTGAAGGACAGGGGTATAGCAATCAGCCCCAGCATTTT.

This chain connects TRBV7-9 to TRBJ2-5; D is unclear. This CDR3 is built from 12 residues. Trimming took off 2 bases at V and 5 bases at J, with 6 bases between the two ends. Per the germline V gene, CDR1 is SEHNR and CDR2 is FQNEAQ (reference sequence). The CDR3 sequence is CASSLYLETQYF. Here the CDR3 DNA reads TGTGCCAGCAGCTTATATCTGGAGACCCAGTACTTC.

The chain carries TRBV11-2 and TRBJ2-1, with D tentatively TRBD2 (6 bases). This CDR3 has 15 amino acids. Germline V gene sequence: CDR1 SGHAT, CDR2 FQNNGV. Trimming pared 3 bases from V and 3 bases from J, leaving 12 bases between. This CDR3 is CASSFIGGNYNEQFF. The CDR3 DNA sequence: TGTGCCAGCAGCTTCATAGGAGGGAACTACAATGAGCAGTTCTTC.

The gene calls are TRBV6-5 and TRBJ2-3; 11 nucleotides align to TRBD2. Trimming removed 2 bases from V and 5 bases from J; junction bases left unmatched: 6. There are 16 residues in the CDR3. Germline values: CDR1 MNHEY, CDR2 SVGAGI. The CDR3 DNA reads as TGTGCCAGCAGTTACCATAGCGGGGGGGCCATAGATACGCAGTATTTT. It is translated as CASSYHSGGAIDTQYF.

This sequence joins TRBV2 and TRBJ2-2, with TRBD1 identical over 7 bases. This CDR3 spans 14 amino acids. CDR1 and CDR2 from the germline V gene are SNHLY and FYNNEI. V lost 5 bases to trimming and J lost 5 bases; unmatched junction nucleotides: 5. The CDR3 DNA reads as TGTGCCAGCAGTTTCGTCAGGGGGACCGGGGAGCTGTTTTTT. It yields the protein CASSFVRGTGELFF.

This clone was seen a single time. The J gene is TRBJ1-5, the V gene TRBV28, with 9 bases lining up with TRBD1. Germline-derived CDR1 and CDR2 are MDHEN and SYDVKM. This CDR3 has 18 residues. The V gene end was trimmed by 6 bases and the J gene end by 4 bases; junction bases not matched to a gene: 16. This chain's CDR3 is CASRLRGATGGGNQPQHF. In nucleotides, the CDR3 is TGTGCCAGCAGACTCAGAGGGGCGACAGGGGGAGGAAATCAGCCCCAGCATTTT.

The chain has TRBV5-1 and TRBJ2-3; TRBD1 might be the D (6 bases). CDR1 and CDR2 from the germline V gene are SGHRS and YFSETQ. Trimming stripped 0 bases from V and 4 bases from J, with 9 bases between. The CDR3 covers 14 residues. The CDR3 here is CASSLVGGPDTQYF. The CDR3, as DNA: TGCGCCAGCAGCTTGGTTGGGGGCCCAGATACGCAGTATTTT.

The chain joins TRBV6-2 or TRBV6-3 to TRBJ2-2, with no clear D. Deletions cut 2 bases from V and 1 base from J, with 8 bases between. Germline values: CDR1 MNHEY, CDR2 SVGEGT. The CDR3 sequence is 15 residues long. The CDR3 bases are TGTGCCAGCAGTTACGTCCCGTTGAACACCGGGGAGCTGTTTTTT. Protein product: CASSYVPLNTGELFF.

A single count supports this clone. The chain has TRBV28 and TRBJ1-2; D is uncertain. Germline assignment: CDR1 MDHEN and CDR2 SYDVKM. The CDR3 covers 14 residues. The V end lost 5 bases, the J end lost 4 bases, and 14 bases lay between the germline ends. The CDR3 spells CASSASGISYGYTF. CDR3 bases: TGTGCCAGCAGTGCATCGGGGATATCCTATGGCTACACCTTC.

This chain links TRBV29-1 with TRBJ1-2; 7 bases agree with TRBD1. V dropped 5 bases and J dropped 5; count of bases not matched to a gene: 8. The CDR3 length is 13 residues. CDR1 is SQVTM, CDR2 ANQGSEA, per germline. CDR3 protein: CSVIRDSEYGYTF. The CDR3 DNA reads TGCAGCGTTATCCGGGACAGTGAGTATGGCTACACCTTC.

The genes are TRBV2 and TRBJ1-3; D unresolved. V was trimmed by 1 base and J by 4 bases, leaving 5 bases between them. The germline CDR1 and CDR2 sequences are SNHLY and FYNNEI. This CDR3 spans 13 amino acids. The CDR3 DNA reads TGTGCCAGCAGTGAAGGGGAGGGAAACACCATATATTTT. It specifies CASSEGEGNTIYF.

CDR3 sequence (DNA): TGTGCCAGCAGGACAGGGGGATCCTATGGCTACACCTTC. As protein: CASRTGGSYGYTF. V usage is TRBV5-8 and J usage is TRBJ1-2; TRBD1 matches 9 bases. The CDR3 loop spans 13 amino acids. From germline, CDR1 is SGHTS and CDR2 YDEGEE. The V and J ends lost 5 bases and 4 bases, in that order; junction bases with no gene match: 3. The full variable domain, in which reference TRBV5-8 and TRBJ1-2 provide the parts outside the CDR3, is EAGVTQSPTHLIKTRGQQATLRCSPISGHTSVYWYQQALGLGLQFLLWYDEGEERNRGNFPPRFSGRQFPNYSSELNVNALELEDSALYLCASRTGGSYGYTFGSGTRLTVV.

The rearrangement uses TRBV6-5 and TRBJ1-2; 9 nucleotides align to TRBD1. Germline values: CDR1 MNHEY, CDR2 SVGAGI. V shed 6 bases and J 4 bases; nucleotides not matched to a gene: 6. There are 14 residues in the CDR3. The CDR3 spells CASSFGTGLYGYTF. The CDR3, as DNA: TGTGCCAGCAGCTTTGGGACAGGGCTCTATGGCTACACCTTC.